These 26 T cell receptor beta chains were all obtained from the same sample, sequenced in a study of blood T cell repertoires in COVID-19. Produced via immunoSEQ multiplex PCR; TCRdb's table is partial and in-frame only. The sample gives 210,000 or so clones, 85% to 90% of which show up once; approximately 3.1% is in the top ten. Material for sequencing was PBMCs or T cells enriched from blood (not recorded which). Receptors originate from a woman in her forties or fifties in a cohort exposed to, infected with or recovered from COVID-19 (not recorded which).

The chain employs TRBV7-9 and TRBJ2-3, with TRBD2 matching over 8 bases. The CDR3 runs to 16 residues. Germline CDR1 reads SEHNR; CDR2 reads FQNEAQ (reference sequence). The J segment lost 0 bases and the V segment lost 5 bases, leaving 7 bases of the junction unmatched. CDR3 DNA: TGTGCCAGCAGCACCAGCGGGGGAGCTAGCACAGATACGCAGTATTTT. It yields the protein CASSTSGGASTDTQYF.

This clone was counted a single time. The J gene is TRBJ2-2, the V gene TRBV6-2 or TRBV6-3; D call uncertain. This CDR3 spans 15 amino acids. Trimming left V 2 bases short and J 2 bases short, with 9 bases between. The V gene's germline CDR1 is MNHEY and CDR2 SVGEGT. CDR3 DNA: TGTGCCAGCAGTTACGCGCGGATCAACACCGGGGAGCTGTTTTTT. This encodes CASSYARINTGELFF.

J is TRBJ1-5 and V is TRBV30, with 7 bases aligning to TRBD1. CDR3 size: 15 residues. Germline lookup yields CDR1 GTSNPN and CDR2 SVGIG (reference sequence). Unmatched junction bases numbered 9, after V lost 4 bases and J lost 3 bases. CDR3 sequence (DNA): TGTGCCTGGACCCTGACCGGGACAGTCAATCAGCCCCAGCATTTT. Translating it yields CAWTLTGTVNQPQHF.

The V call is TRBV20-1, the J call TRBJ2-1, with a weak D call TRBD1 (5 bases). Trimming took off 6 bases at V and 13 bases at J, with 16 bases between the two ends. This CDR3 comprises 11 residues. CDR1 is DFQATT, CDR2 SNEGSKA, per germline (reference sequence). CDR3 sequence (DNA): TGCAGTGCGAAAAAGGACATCCCTCAGTTCTTC. It specifies CSAKKDIPQFF.

The chain uses TRBV4-3 and TRBJ2-5; TRBD1 matches 7 bases. The CDR3 spans 14 residues. Trimming at V came to 0 bases and at J to 4 bases, leaving 2 bases not matched to a gene. CDR1 and CDR2 (germline): LGHNA, YSLEER. CDR3 sequence: CASSQEAGGETQYF. CDR3 DNA sequence: TGCGCCAGCAGCCAAGAGGCAGGGGGAGAGACCCAGTACTTC.

Regarding this clone: One end of the junction fails to match germline, which may point to a read error. The chain carries TRBV7-3 and TRBJ2-4, with D possibly being TRBD2 (6 bases). This CDR3 has 14 residues. CDR1 is SGHTA and CDR2 is FQGTGA in the germline V gene. CDR3 region: CASSSVPGLLKLCF. CDR3 nucleotide sequence: TGTGCCAGCAGCTCCGTACCGGGACTTCTGAAGTTGTGCTTC.

The chain carries TRBV10-3 and TRBJ1-1; D might be TRBD1 (6 bases). Germline lookup yields CDR1 ENHRY and CDR2 SYGVKD. Trimming pared 3 bases from V and 6 bases from J, leaving 17 bases between. This CDR3 spans 15 amino acids. The CDR3 region has the DNA TGTGCCATCAGTGACAGGAGTACGACAGGAGCTGAAGCTTTCTTT. Amino acid sequence: CAISDRSTTGAEAFF.

The chain combines TRBV19 with TRBJ1-4, with TRBD1 matching 9 bases. The germline V gene has CDR1 LNHDA and CDR2 SQIVND (reference sequence). There are 15 residues in the CDR3. J was trimmed by 6 bases and V by 6 bases; bases with no gene match: 8. This chain's CDR3 is CASRTTGGAHEKLFF. The CDR3, as DNA: TGTGCCAGTAGAACTACAGGGGGCGCACATGAAAAACTGTTTTTT.

V gene TRBV9 combines with J gene TRBJ1-2; D is perhaps TRBD1 (5 bases). The germline gives CDR1 SGDLS, CDR2 YYNGEE. With 4 bases removed from V and 7 bases from J, the gap between germline ends came to 11 bases. The CDR3 runs 12 residues. The CDR3 protein is CASSTQGSGYTF. The CDR3 region has the DNA TGTGCCAGCAGCACTCAGGGATCTGGCTACACCTTC. Using reference TRBV9 and TRBJ1-2 for the parts outside the CDR3, the full variable domain is DSGVTQTPKHLITATGQRVTLRCSPRSGDLSVYWYQQSLDQGLQFLIQYYNGEERAKGNILERFSAQQFPDLHSELNLSSLELGDSALYFCASSTQGSGYTFGSGTRLTVV.

The rearrangement links TRBV14 to TRBJ2-1; a weak D match, TRBD1 (6 bases). Germline values: CDR1 SGHDN, CDR2 FVKESK. CDR3 length: 15 residues. The V end lost 0 bases, the J end lost 4 bases, and 10 bases lay between the germline ends. The CDR3 is CASSQEPGTYNEQFF. CDR3 nucleotides: TGTGCCAGCAGCCAAGAACCGGGGACATACAATGAGCAGTTCTTC.

V gene TRBV5-1 combines with J gene TRBJ2-3; maybe TRBD2 (5 bases). The CDR3 is 16 amino acids. Germline V gives CDR1 SGHRS, CDR2 YFSETQ. Deletions cut 1 base from V and 1 base from J, with 13 bases between. The CDR3 is CASSLMTPRGTDTQYF. CDR3 sequence (DNA): TGCGCCAGCAGCTTGATGACACCGAGGGGCACAGATACGCAGTATTTT.

This chain joins TRBV28 and TRBJ2-7; 8 positions match TRBD2. CDR1 MDHEN and CDR2 SYDVKM come from the germline V gene. Trimming cost V 3 bases and J 7 bases; bases outside gene matches: 11. The length of the CDR3 is 15 residues. CDR3 sequence: CASSFSRPLAGEQYF. The CDR3 bases are TGTGCCAGCAGTTTCTCTCGTCCCTTAGCGGGGGAGCAGTACTTC. Combining the CDR3 with reference TRBV28 and TRBJ2-7 gives the whole variable domain DVKVTQSSRYLVKRTGEKVFLECVQDMDHENMFWYRQDPGLGLRLIYFSYDVKMKEKGDIPEGYSVSREKKERFSLILESASTNQTSMYLCASSFSRPLAGEQYFGPGTRLTVT.

The rearrangement joins TRBV4-1 to TRBJ2-1, with 10 bases matching TRBD2. V trimming: 6 bases; J trimming: 5 bases; junction bases outside the gene matches: 4. Germline values: CDR1 MGHRA, CDR2 YSYEKL. The CDR3 has 14 residues. The chain's CDR3 is CASRILAGHNEQFF. DNA of the CDR3: TGCGCCAGCAGGATACTAGCGGGGCACAATGAGCAGTTCTTC.

The chain couples TRBV5-1 to TRBJ1-5; possible D gene TRBD1, 5 bases. The V end was cut by 0 bases, the J end by 3 bases, with 10 bases between. The CDR3 extends over 15 amino acids. CDR1 and CDR2 (germline): SGHRS, YFSETQ. The CDR3 nucleotides are TGCGCCAGCAGCTTGGCGGGGGGTTTCAATCAGCCCCAGCATTTT. The encoded protein is CASSLAGGFNQPQHF.

This rearrangement joins TRBV29-1 to TRBJ1-1, with TRBD1 as a possible D gene (5 bases). The V and J ends lost 7 bases and 5 bases respectively, with 17 bases between them. Germline CDR1 reads SQVTM; CDR2 reads ANQGSEA. The CDR3 totals 13 residues. CDR3 nucleotides: TGCAGCGGCTCCTTCGGAGGGGAGACTGAAGCTTTCTTT. It yields the protein CSGSFGGETEAFF.

J is TRBJ1-2 and V is TRBV24-1; D is unresolved. Germline V CDR1 and CDR2: KGHDR, SFDVKD. The CDR3 spans 13 residues. The V end was cut by 6 bases, the J end by 8 bases, with 15 bases between. The DNA of the CDR3 is TGTGCCACCAGTCAGAGCGGGGATAGAGGCTACACCTTC. Translation gives CATSQSGDRGYTF.

This clone was counted once. V is TRBV15 and J is TRBJ2-1; D is possibly TRBD1 (6 bases). The CDR3 has 15 amino acids. CDR1 and CDR2 (germline): LNHNV, YYDKDF (reference sequence). V lost 1 base and J lost 9, with 16 bases in between. Here the CDR3 DNA reads TGTGCCACCAGCAGAGGTCGAGCAGGGGTTATTGAGCAGTTCTTC. As protein: CATSRGRAGVIEQFF.

On this clone itself: Other DNA sequences within the sample encode an identical CDR3. The J gene is TRBJ1-3, the V gene TRBV9; tentative D call: TRBD1 (5 bases). The CDR3 has 15 residues. Germline CDR1 reads SGDLS; CDR2 reads YYNGEE. V lost 0 bases to trimming and J lost 0 bases, with 7 bases between them. In DNA form, the CDR3 reads TGTGCCAGCAGCGTAGGAGACAGCTCTGGAAACACCATATATTTT. It encodes CASSVGDSSGNTIYF.

This chain connects TRBV3-1 (or the pseudogene TRBV3-2) to TRBJ2-3; TRBD2 matches at 8 bases. This CDR3 is 17 amino acids long. Germline V gene lookup returns CDR1 LGHDT and CDR2 YNNKEL (reference sequence). The J segment lost 1 base and the V segment lost 1 base, leaving 7 bases of the junction unmatched. The CDR3 loop is CASSQGVRGGRTDTQYF. The CDR3 bases are TGTGCCAGCAGCCAAGGAGTACGCGGGGGGCGCACAGATACGCAGTATTTT.

The rearrangement joins TRBV7-9 to TRBJ2-7; the match to TRBD1 covers 8 bases. The V segment lost 6 bases and the J segment 2 bases; nucleotides outside the gene matches: 6. In germline, CDR1 is SEHNR, CDR2 FQNEAQ (reference sequence). The CDR3 has 14 residues. The CDR3 loop reads CASRTGTGAYEQYF. CDR3 nucleotide sequence: TGTGCCAGCAGAACCGGGACAGGAGCCTACGAGCAGTACTTC.

The chain has TRBV6-6 and TRBJ2-7; 12 bases agree with TRBD1. In germline, CDR1 is MNHNY, CDR2 SVGAGI (reference sequence). After removal of 5 bases from V and 5 bases from J, the junction contained 7 bases not matched to a gene. This CDR3 region has 15 residues. CDR3 region: CASSLGGTGGDEQYF. The CDR3 bases are TGTGCCAGCAGTCTAGGAGGGACAGGGGGCGACGAGCAGTACTTC.

The chain has TRBV4-2 and TRBJ1-1; TRBD1 is a possible D gene (5 bases). The CDR3 loop spans 14 amino acids. Germline CDR1 and CDR2: LGHNA and YNFKEQ. The ends were cut back, 1 base at V and 2 bases at J, with 8 bases in the middle. The CDR3 loop reads CASSQAQGNTEAFF. The CDR3 DNA follows: TGTGCCAGCAGCCAAGCTCAGGGAAACACTGAAGCTTTCTTT.

The chain combines TRBV5-1 with TRBJ2-3; tentative D call: TRBD1 (6 bases). V was cut by 4 bases and J by 4 bases, with 10 bases left in between. The CDR3 runs 13 residues. In germline, CDR1 is SGHRS, CDR2 YFSETQ. The DNA for the CDR3 is TGCGCCAGCAGCCTGGGGGCAGCAGATACGCAGTATTTT. Its protein product is CASSLGAADTQYF.

This clone was found once. The chain couples TRBV12-3 or TRBV12-4 to TRBJ2-1, with 8 bases matching TRBD1. The V and J ends lost 6 bases and 8 bases, in that order; junction bases with no gene match: 6. This CDR3 has 13 amino acids. Written as DNA, the CDR3 is TGTGCCAGCAGACTGGACAGGGCCGATGAGCAGTTCTTC. It specifies CASRLDRADEQFF.

The rearrangement joins TRBV28 to TRBJ2-2; 8 nucleotides align to TRBD1. The CDR3 covers 18 residues. V was pared by 9 bases and J by 0 bases, with 15 bases of the junction left unmatched. Germline assignment: CDR1 MDHEN and CDR2 SYDVKM. The DNA for the CDR3 is TGTGCCAGAAAAACCGGGACAGGCACCCCGACGAACACCGGGGAGCTGTTTTTT. This gives the protein CARKTGTGTPTNTGELFF. Variable domain in full (rest from reference TRBV28 and TRBJ2-2): DVKVTQSSRYLVKRTGEKVFLECVQDMDHENMFWYRQDPGLGLRLIYFSYDVKMKEKGDIPEGYSVSREKKERFSLILESASTNQTSMYLCARKTGTGTPTNTGELFFGEGSRLTVL.

DNA of the CDR3: TGTGCCACCCGGGCAGGAGCGGGGAATGAGCAGTTCTTC. The encoded protein is CATRAGAGNEQFF. The chain carries TRBV24-1 and TRBJ2-1; TRBD2 agrees at 7 bases. The CDR3 loop spans 13 amino acids. V lost 9 bases and J lost 7; bases outside the gene matches: 8. The V gene's germline CDR1 is KGHDR and CDR2 SFDVKD.